A selection of T cell receptor beta chains follows, all from one sample in a study of blood T cell repertoires in COVID-19. Measured with immunoSEQ multiplex PCR; TCRdb has only the in-frame clones, and not every one. The sample yields 150,000 or so clones, just under 95% seen once. Sequenced input: peripheral blood. Receptors originate from a woman aged 45-59 years with acute or convalescent COVID-19. CDR3s include the opening cysteine and the closing phenylalanine or tryptophan. Fields, in order: J gene, D gene, clone size, V gene, CDR3 protein, CDR3 DNA. A D gene is named only where the DNA matches it firmly. Clone size, where shown, is once, few, many, or a class for clones that have expanded.

>TRBJ1-2|NA|NA|TRBV6-2/TRBV6-3
CASSYSMPTGGYTF
TGTGCCAGCAGTTACTCGATGCCAACCGGGGGCTACACCTTC
>TRBJ2-3|NA|NA|TRBV19
CASSRQSTDTQYF
TGTGCCAGTAGTCGCCAGAGCACAGATACGCAGTATTTT
>TRBJ2-3|NA|NA|TRBV7-3
CASSPTGHTDTQYF
TGTGCCAGCAGCCCAACTGGGCACACAGATACGCAGTATTTT
>TRBJ2-2|TRBD1|NA|TRBV2
CASRSQGAGELFF
TGTGCCAGCAGATCACAGGGGGCCGGGGAGCTGTTTTTT
>TRBJ2-7|NA|NA|TRBV27
CASSLSASYEQYF
TGTGCCAGCAGTTTATCGGCCTCCTACGAGCAGTACTTC
>TRBJ1-2|NA|NA|TRBV6-1
CASSDPPGFGYTF
TGTGCCAGCAGTGACCCCCCGGGTTTCGGTTACACCTTC
>TRBJ2-3|TRBD1|NA|TRBV7-2
CASSFGGTGPSDTQYF
TGTGCCAGCAGCTTCGGTGGGACAGGACCGTCGGATACGCAGTATTTT
>TRBJ1-2|TRBD1|NA|TRBV28
CASILSGTGSGYTF
TGTGCCAGCATCCTATCCGGGACAGGGAGTGGCTACACCTTC
>TRBJ2-1|NA|few|TRBV5-6
CASSVRDWGDEQFF
TGTGCCAGCAGCGTCCGGGACTGGGGGGATGAGCAGTTCTTC
>TRBJ1-6|TRBD1|NA|TRBV7-8
CASSIRGRQGGSPLHF
TGTGCCAGCAGCATCCGGGGGCGCCAGGGGGGTTCACCCCTCCACTTT
>TRBJ1-6|NA|NA|TRBV19
CASRPYGDSPLHF
TGTGCCAGTAGGCCTTACGGGGATTCACCCCTCCACTTT
>TRBJ1-4|TRBD1|NA|TRBV3-1/TRBV3-2
CASSLWTGGSEKLFF
TGTGCCAGCAGCCTCTGGACAGGGGGTTCGGAAAAACTGTTTTTT
>TRBJ1-2|NA|NA|TRBV30
CAWRGPVEGKRESYTF
TGTGCCTGGAGAGGGCCTGTCGAGGGAAAACGGGAGTCCTACACCTTC
>TRBJ2-3|TRBD2|NA|TRBV18
CASSPPRTSGRAAITQYF
TGTGCCAGCTCACCACCTCGAACTAGCGGGAGGGCGGCGATTACGCAGTATTTT
>TRBJ2-4|TRBD1|NA|TRBV19
CASSPGQGRNIQYF
TGTGCCAGTAGTCCCGGACAGGGGAGGAACATTCAGTACTTC
>TRBJ1-2|NA|NA|TRBV27
CASSLGRGRAYGYTF
TGTGCCAGCAGTTTAGGCCGTGGGCGAGCTTATGGCTACACCTTC
>TRBJ1-1|NA|NA|TRBV30
CAWGHPDTEAFF
TGTGCCTGGGGACACCCAGACACTGAAGCTTTCTTT
>TRBJ2-3|TRBD2|NA|TRBV18
CASSPGTSGTVDTQYF
TGTGCCAGCTCACCGGGGACTAGCGGGACGGTAGATACGCAGTATTTT
>TRBJ2-1|TRBD1|NA|TRBV20-1
CSASLSTGDEQFF
TGCAGTGCTAGTCTATCTACAGGGGATGAGCAGTTCTTC
>TRBJ2-3|NA|NA|TRBV7-3
CASSPQVRAGRTTDTQYF
TGTGCCAGCAGTCCTCAGGTCCGGGCGGGGAGGACCACAGATACGCAGTATTTT
>TRBJ1-1|TRBD1|NA|TRBV3-1/TRBV3-2
CASKDRLMNTEAFF
TGTGCCAGCAAGGACAGGCTCATGAACACTGAAGCTTTCTTT
>TRBJ1-2|NA|NA|TRBV24-1
CATSEPGQRGINGYTF
TGTGCCACCAGTGAACCCGGACAGAGGGGAATTAATGGCTACACCTTC
>TRBJ2-5|TRBD2|NA|TRBV28
CSTRGLAETQYF
TGTTCCACCAGGGGACTAGCGGAGACCCAGTACTTC
>TRBJ2-7|NA|once|TRBV28
CASSSRRDNYEQYF
TGTGCCAGCAGTTCCCGCAGGGATAACTACGAGCAGTACTTC
>TRBJ1-1|NA|NA|TRBV9
CASSVGGFGTEAFF
TGTGCCAGCAGCGTAGGCGGGTTTGGCACTGAAGCTTTCTTT
>TRBJ1-6|NA|NA|TRBV12-3/TRBV12-4
CASTRNNSPLHF
TGTGCCAGCACCAGGAATAATTCACCCCTCCACTTT
>TRBJ1-1|NA|NA|TRBV3-1/TRBV3-2
CASSPPGLFTEAFF
TGTGCCAGCAGTCCCCCCGGGTTATTCACTGAAGCTTTCTTT
>TRBJ2-1|NA|NA|TRBV5-4
CASSPVQNEQFF
TGTGCCAGCAGCCCCGTACAAAATGAGCAGTTCTTC
>TRBJ1-1|NA|NA|TRBV21-1
CARNLEGVGTEAFF
TGTGCCAGGAACCTCGAAGGGGTTGGGACTGAAGCTTTCTTT
>TRBJ1-5|TRBD1|once|TRBV19
CATRGQGVLLYQPQHF
TGTGCCACTAGAGGACAGGGGGTCCTCCTTTATCAGCCCCAGCATTTT
>TRBJ2-7|TRBD2|once|TRBV10-3
CAISTSGNSYEQYF
TGTGCCATCAGTACTAGCGGAAACTCCTACGAGCAGTACTTC
>TRBJ1-2|TRBD1|NA|TRBV6-5
CASSYGQGANGYTF
TGTGCCAGCAGTTACGGGCAGGGGGCTAATGGCTACACCTTC
>TRBJ1-2|NA|NA|TRBV6-2/TRBV6-3
CASSGDENYGYTF
TGTGCCAGCAGTGGAGACGAAAACTATGGCTACACCTTC
>TRBJ2-5|NA|NA|TRBV28
CASTLTGRQETQYF
TGTGCCAGCACCCTGACAGGGAGGCAAGAGACCCAGTACTTC
>TRBJ1-6|NA|NA|TRBV6-5
CASSYGGQGSRSPLHF
TGTGCCAGCAGTTACGGTGGGCAGGGGTCGCGATCACCCCTCCACTTT
>TRBJ2-1|TRBD1|NA|TRBV5-1
CASSPGTANNEQFF
TGCGCCAGCAGCCCTGGGACAGCAAACAATGAGCAGTTCTTC
>TRBJ2-1|TRBD1|NA|TRBV5-1
CASRTGQGTAPQFF
TGCGCCAGCAGAACGGGACAGGGTACTGCCCCACAGTTCTTC
>TRBJ2-3|NA|NA|TRBV5-8
CASSFGGPDTQYF
TGTGCCAGCAGCTTTGGAGGGCCAGATACGCAGTATTTT
>TRBJ1-2|TRBD1|NA|TRBV5-5
CASSFGTGDGYTF
TGTGCCAGCAGCTTTGGGACAGGGGATGGCTACACCTTC
>TRBJ1-2|NA|NA|TRBV5-4
CASSLGGGTGNYGYTF
TGTGCCAGCAGCTTGGGGGGAGGCACCGGGAACTATGGCTACACCTTC
>TRBJ2-1|NA|few|TRBV28
CASSFKEQFF
TGTGCCAGCAGTTTCAAAGAGCAGTTCTTC
>TRBJ1-5|NA|NA|TRBV24-1
CATGAYQPQHF
TGTGCCACCGGGGCCTATCAGCCCCAGCATTTT
>TRBJ1-6|TRBD1|NA|TRBV28
CASSLSPDRLSSYNSPLHF
TGTGCCAGCAGTTTATCCCCGGACAGGCTGAGCTCCTATAATTCACCCCTCCACTTT
>TRBJ2-1|TRBD1|NA|TRBV6-2/TRBV6-3
CASSQGQGLLQFF
TGTGCCAGCAGTCAGGGACAGGGGTTGTTGCAGTTCTTC
>TRBJ2-7|TRBD2|NA|TRBV6-5
CASSGGLAGGVEQYF
TGTGCCAGCAGCGGAGGACTAGCGGGAGGAGTCGAGCAGTACTTC
>TRBJ2-7|NA|NA|TRBV7-3
CASSLGGGRWDEQYF
TGTGCCAGCAGCTTAGGCGGGGGCCGATGGGACGAGCAGTACTTC
>TRBJ1-6|TRBD1|NA|TRBV9
CASSAGQGFSSPLHF
TGTGCCAGCAGCGCCGGACAGGGTTTTAGTTCACCCCTCCACTTT
>TRBJ1-1|TRBD1|NA|TRBV2
CASSPGQGIGTEAFF
TGTGCCAGCAGTCCGGGACAGGGCATTGGAACTGAAGCTTTCTTT
>TRBJ1-2|NA|few|TRBV7-9
CASSLDRFDGYTF
TGTGCCAGCAGCTTAGACAGATTTGATGGCTACACCTTC
>TRBJ1-2|NA|NA|TRBV4-1
CASSYYSLGQIANYGYTF
TGCGCCAGCAGCTACTACTCGCTCGGACAGATAGCTAACTATGGCTACACCTTC
>TRBJ1-1|TRBD1|NA|TRBV7-2
CASSHPTGANTEAFF
TGTGCCAGCAGCCACCCCACAGGGGCGAACACTGAAGCTTTCTTT
>TRBJ1-5|NA|NA|TRBV4-2
CASSAGPYSNQPQHF
TGTGCCAGCAGCGCAGGCCCGTATAGCAATCAGCCCCAGCATTTT
>TRBJ1-1|NA|once|TRBV11-2
CASSLTRRNTEAFF
TGTGCCAGCAGCTTAACTCGCCGGAACACTGAAGCTTTCTTT
>TRBJ2-7|TRBD2|NA|TRBV11-2
CASSLSSGSSYEQYF
TGTGCCAGCAGCTTATCAAGCGGGAGCTCCTACGAGCAGTACTTC
>TRBJ1-2|NA|NA|TRBV2
CASSRDTYGYTF
TGTGCCAGCAGCCGGGACACCTATGGCTACACCTTC